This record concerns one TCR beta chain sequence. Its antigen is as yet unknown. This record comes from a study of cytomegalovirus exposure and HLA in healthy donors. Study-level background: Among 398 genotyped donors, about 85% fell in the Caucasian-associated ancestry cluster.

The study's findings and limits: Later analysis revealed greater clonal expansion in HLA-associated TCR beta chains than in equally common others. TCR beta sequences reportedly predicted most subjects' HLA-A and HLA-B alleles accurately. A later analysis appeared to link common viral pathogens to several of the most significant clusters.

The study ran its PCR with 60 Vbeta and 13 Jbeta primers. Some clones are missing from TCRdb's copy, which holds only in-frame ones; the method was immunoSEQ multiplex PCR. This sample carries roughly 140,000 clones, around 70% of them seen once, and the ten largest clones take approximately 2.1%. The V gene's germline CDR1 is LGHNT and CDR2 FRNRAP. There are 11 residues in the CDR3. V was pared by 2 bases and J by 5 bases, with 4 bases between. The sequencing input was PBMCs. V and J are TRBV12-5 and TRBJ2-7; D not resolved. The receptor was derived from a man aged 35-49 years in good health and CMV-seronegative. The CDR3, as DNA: TGTGCTAGTGGTTTGCTAGACGAGCAGTACTTC. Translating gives CASGLLDEQYF. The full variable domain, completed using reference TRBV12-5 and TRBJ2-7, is DARVTQTPRHKVTEMGQEVTMRCQPILGHNTVFWYRQTMMQGLELLAYFRNRAPLDDSGMPKDRFSAEMPDATLATLKIQPSEPRDSAVYFCASGLLDEQYFGPGTRLTVT.